One sample yielded the 17 T cell receptor beta chains listed below, sequenced in a study of blood T cell repertoires in COVID-19. Repertoires were generated with immunoSEQ multiplex PCR, while TCRdb's copy carries only in-frame clones and drops some. Of 25,000 to 35,000 clones listed, more than 75% are singletons. Sequenced sample: peripheral blood. The receptors stem from a man in his sixties or seventies with active or convalescent COVID-19.

The CDR3 loop is CASSPQRNEQFF. The CDR3, as DNA: TGTGCCAGCTCACCACAACGGAATGAGCAGTTCTTC. The chain is built from TRBV18 and TRBJ2-1, with D uncertain. Germline loops: CDR1 KGHSH, CDR2 LQKENI. The length of the CDR3 is 12 residues. The ends were cut back, 1 base at V and 7 bases at J, with 5 bases in the middle.

The chain recombines TRBV5-8 with TRBJ2-3, with D maybe TRBD1 (5 bases). Germline values: CDR1 SGHTS, CDR2 YDEGEE. CDR3 length equals 13 residues. The V end lost 5 bases, the J end lost 5 bases, and 12 bases lay between the germline ends. This CDR3 reads CASSSGIRDTQYF. The CDR3 DNA reads as TGTGCCAGCAGTTCAGGGATAAGAGATACGCAGTATTTT.

This clone was found once. V gene TRBV5-5 combines with J gene TRBJ1-2; maybe TRBD1 (6 bases). This CDR3 comprises 14 residues. The germline V gene encodes CDR1 SGHKS and CDR2 YYEKEE (reference sequence). Trimming took 2 bases from V and 2 from J, leaving 10 bases between them. The CDR3 here is CASSFSQGNYGYTF. CDR3 nucleotide sequence: TGTGCCAGCAGCTTTTCCCAGGGGAACTATGGCTACACCTTC.

The V and J genes are TRBV7-2 and TRBJ2-3; D uncertain. CDR1 SGHTA and CDR2 FQGNSA come from the germline V gene. Trimming left V 4 bases short and J 3 bases short, with 2 bases between. The CDR3 loop spans 11 amino acids. The CDR3 region is CASSSTDTQYF. CDR3 sequence (DNA): TGTGCCAGCAGCTCGACAGATACGCAGTATTTT.

V is TRBV20-1 and J is TRBJ2-1; D gene unclear. The CDR3 spans 11 residues. Germline CDR1 is DFQATT and CDR2 is SNEGSKA (reference sequence). Trimming cost V 6 bases and J 7 bases, with 10 bases left between them. The CDR3 nucleotides read TGCAGTGCCCCTAGGAAAAATGAGCAGTTCTTC. It encodes CSAPRKNEQFF.

The V and J genes are TRBV19 and TRBJ2-2; weak D call: TRBD2 (5 bases). The length of the CDR3 is 15 residues. V was trimmed by 5 bases and J by 1 base, leaving 11 bases between them. Germline CDR1 LNHDA, CDR2 SQIVND (reference sequence). The CDR3 DNA reads TGTGCCAGTAGTTCCAGGACTTTGAACACCGGGGAGCTGTTTTTT. Translating it yields CASSSRTLNTGELFF.

The chain has TRBV10-3 and TRBJ2-1; TRBD2 matches 12 bases. The CDR3 consists of 13 residues. After removal of 8 bases from V and 7 bases from J, the junction contained 3 bases not matched to a gene. CDR1 is ENHRY and CDR2 is SYGVKD in the germline V gene. The CDR3 is CAIGGLAGNEQFF. The CDR3 DNA follows: TGTGCCATCGGAGGACTAGCGGGGAATGAGCAGTTCTTC.

The V gene is TRBV6-5, the J gene TRBJ1-2; D might be TRBD1 (5 bases). The CDR3 has 15 residues. The germline V gene has CDR1 MNHEY and CDR2 SVGAGI. Deletions cut 5 bases from V and 4 bases from J, with 17 bases between. CDR3 DNA: TGTGCCAGCAGTCCTGTCCTAACAGGAATCTATGGCTACACCTTC. Translating gives CASSPVLTGIYGYTF.

The chain uses TRBV6-2 or TRBV6-3 and TRBJ1-4; D uncertain. The CDR3 has 14 residues. Germline V lookup: CDR1 MNHEY, CDR2 SVGEGT. V lost 5 bases to trimming and J lost 0 bases, with 7 bases between them. The CDR3 is CASSHRATNEKLFF. CDR3 sequence (DNA): TGTGCCAGCAGTCACAGAGCAACTAATGAAAAACTGTTTTTT.

The CDR3 loop reads CASSPRDYNQPQHF. The CDR3 nucleotides read TGTGCCAGCAGCCCACGGGACTACAATCAGCCCCAGCATTTT. The chain links TRBV9 to TRBJ1-5; TRBD1 is a possible D gene (5 bases). The V end lost 4 bases, the J end lost 3 bases, and 11 bases lay between the germline ends. Per the germline V gene, CDR1 is SGDLS and CDR2 is YYNGEE. CDR3 length equals 14 residues.

V is TRBV7-9 and J is TRBJ1-4, with D possibly TRBD1 on 5 matching bases. The CDR3 spans 15 residues. Germline CDR1 and CDR2: SEHNR and FQNEAQ (reference sequence). Trimming took off 5 bases at V and 5 bases at J, with 15 bases between the two ends. The CDR3 spells CASSAASGPNEKLFF. The DNA for the CDR3 is TGTGCCAGCAGCGCCGCGTCAGGGCCAAATGAAAAACTGTTTTTT. The whole variable domain, remainder taken from reference TRBV7-9 and TRBJ1-4, is DTGVSQNPRHKITKRGQNVTFRCDPISEHNRLYWYRQTLGQGPEFLTYFQNEAQLEKSRLLSDRFSAERPKGSFSTLEIQRTEQGDSAMYLCASSAASGPNEKLFFGSGTQLSVL.

This chain uses TRBV2 with TRBJ1-6, with TRBD1 matching over 7 bases. CDR1 is SNHLY and CDR2 is FYNNEI in the germline V gene. V lost 5 bases, J lost 7 bases, and 11 bases stayed unmatched. The CDR3 is 16 amino acids. DNA of the CDR3: TGTGCCAGCAGTCCTAATTTAAGGGGGCCGAATTCACCCCTCCACTTT. Amino acids: CASSPNLRGPNSPLHF.

The rearrangement joins TRBV4-1 to TRBJ1-4, with 10 nucleotides matching TRBD1. Germline V gene lookup returns CDR1 MGHRA and CDR2 YSYEKL. Unmatched junction bases numbered 7, after V lost 4 bases and J lost 8 bases. This CDR3 comprises 15 residues. CDR3 protein: CASSLTGTGDEKLFF. As DNA, the CDR3 is TGCGCCAGCAGCCTAACCGGGACAGGGGACGAAAAACTGTTTTTT.

The V gene is TRBV24-1, the J gene TRBJ2-3, with 7 bases identical to TRBD2. V gave up 3 bases and J gave up 5 bases; unmatched junction bases: 10. This CDR3 comprises 16 residues. Germline V lookup: CDR1 KGHDR, CDR2 SFDVKD. This chain's CDR3 is CATSDPASSGIDTQYF. CDR3 DNA: TGTGCCACCAGTGATCCCGCCTCTAGCGGCATAGATACGCAGTATTTT.

The gene calls are TRBV5-4 and TRBJ2-5, with D perhaps matching TRBD2 (6 bases). Germline V gene data show CDR1 as SGHNT and CDR2 as YYREEE (reference sequence). The V and J ends lost 4 bases and 5 bases respectively, with 18 bases between them. The CDR3 contains 15 residues. The CDR3 spells CASSPKAGGGETQYF. DNA for the CDR3: TGTGCCAGCAGCCCGAAGGCAGGCGGAGGGGAGACCCAGTACTTC.

CDR3 protein: CASTRTSGGATDTQYF. CDR3 sequence (DNA): TGTGCCAGCACAAGGACTAGCGGGGGGGCCACAGATACGCAGTATTTT. The chain recombines TRBV7-9 with TRBJ2-3, with 15 bases lining up with TRBD2. V lost 7 bases, J lost 2 bases, and 4 bases stayed unmatched. Germline assignment: CDR1 SEHNR and CDR2 FQNEAQ (reference sequence). This CDR3 comprises 16 residues.

V is TRBV5-1 and J is TRBJ1-1; TRBD1 aligns across 7 bases. CDR1 and CDR2 from the germline V gene are SGHRS and YFSETQ. The CDR3 extends over 14 amino acids. J lost 5 bases, V lost 4 bases, and 8 bases had no gene match. The CDR3 loop reads CASSVAGTVTEAFF. In DNA form, the CDR3 reads TGCGCCAGCAGCGTCGCGGGGACAGTAACTGAAGCTTTCTTT.